This entry lists 26 T cell receptor beta chains sequenced from one sample in a study of blood T cell repertoires in COVID-19. Method: immunoSEQ multiplex PCR; TCRdb's copy keeps in-frame clones and lacks some. There are approximately 69,000 clones in the sample; about four fifths occur only once, and around 47% lies in the top ten. Sequenced input: peripheral blood. These receptor sequences come from a human donor in a cohort sampled during active COVID-19.

V and J are TRBV28 and TRBJ1-2; 8 bases map to TRBD1. This CDR3 comprises 14 residues. The V segment lost 9 bases and the J segment 2 bases; nucleotides outside the gene matches: 8. Per the germline V gene, CDR1 is MDHEN and CDR2 is SYDVKM. The CDR3 coding sequence is TGTGCCAGTGAACAGGGGGGGGAGAACTATGGCTACACCTTC. It specifies CASEQGGENYGYTF.

V gene TRBV7-9 combines with J gene TRBJ2-3; TRBD1 aligns across 7 bases. The CDR3 consists of 14 residues. The J segment lost 6 bases and the V segment lost 3 bases, leaving 6 bases of the junction unmatched. CDR1 and CDR2 (germline): SEHNR, FQNEAQ (reference sequence). CDR3 coding DNA: TGTGCCAGCAGCTTGGCAGGGGGTGGGGATACGCAGTATTTT. Its protein product is CASSLAGGGDTQYF.

V and J are TRBV4-1 and TRBJ1-1; 7 positions match TRBD1. Unmatched junction bases numbered 3, after V lost 3 bases and J lost 5 bases. Germline CDR1 reads MGHRA; CDR2 reads YSYEKL. The length of the CDR3 is 13 residues. Here the CDR3 reads CASSQTGYTEAFF. The CDR3, as DNA: TGCGCCAGCAGCCAGACAGGGTATACTGAAGCTTTCTTT.

The genes are TRBV5-4 and TRBJ2-7, with 7 bases fitting TRBD1. CDR3 length: 14 residues. Germline CDR1 is SGHNT and CDR2 is YYREEE (reference sequence). Trimming removed 4 bases from V and 2 bases from J; junction bases left unmatched: 6. The CDR3 region is CASSPRQGTYEQYF. For the CDR3, the DNA is TGTGCCAGCAGCCCGAGACAGGGAACCTACGAGCAGTACTTC.

The gene calls are TRBV6-5 and TRBJ1-1; D unclear. The CDR3 is 14 residues long. With 7 bases removed from V and 3 bases from J, the gap between germline ends came to 15 bases. CDR1 is MNHEY, CDR2 SVGAGI, per germline. Here the CDR3 DNA reads TGTGCCAGCACCAATGGAGGGCTGCACACTGAAGCTTTCTTT. Its protein is CASTNGGLHTEAFF.

The chain couples TRBV24-1 to TRBJ2-7; possible D gene TRBD2, 5 bases. The CDR3 contains 14 residues. Per germline, CDR1 KGHDR and CDR2 SFDVKD. V was clipped by 2 bases and J by 6 bases, with 13 bases between them. Written as DNA, the CDR3 is TGTGCCACCAGTGATTCGGCAGGAGGTGCCGAGCAGTACTTC. This sequence encodes CATSDSAGGAEQYF.

The V and J genes are TRBV7-9 and TRBJ1-1, with D unresolved. Germline values: CDR1 SEHNR, CDR2 FQNEAQ (reference sequence). This CDR3 contains 12 residues. Trimming took 3 bases from V and 5 from J, leaving 7 bases between them. CDR3 nucleotides: TGTGCCAGCAGCTTCCCGAGAACTGAAGCTTTCTTT. Its protein product is CASSFPRTEAFF.

The chain joins TRBV6-1 to TRBJ1-2; 9 bases map to TRBD1. The germline V gene encodes CDR1 MNHNS and CDR2 SASEGT. The ends lost 4 bases at V and 5 bases at J; junction bases unmatched: 23. This CDR3 is 20 amino acids long. DNA of the CDR3: TGTGCCAGCAGTGCTACATCCCTCCGGGGACAGGGAATGGCACTGTATGGCTACACCTTC. It is translated as CASSATSLRGQGMALYGYTF.

The rearrangement joins TRBV9 to TRBJ1-5; 10 bases line up with TRBD1. The ends lost 3 bases at V and 3 bases at J; junction bases unmatched: 3. The CDR3 loop spans 15 amino acids. CDR1 and CDR2 from the germline V gene are SGDLS and YYNGEE. The CDR3 reads CASSGGTGDNQPQHF. In nucleotides, the CDR3 is TGTGCCAGCAGCGGGGGGACAGGGGACAATCAGCCCCAGCATTTT.

The chain couples TRBV27 to TRBJ2-7; TRBD1 agrees at 8 bases. V was clipped by 2 bases and J by 5 bases; unmatched bases: 2. The CDR3 has 13 amino acids. In germline, CDR1 is MNHEY, CDR2 SMNVEV (reference sequence). The CDR3 loop is CASSLGQGNEQYF. CDR3 coding DNA: TGTGCCAGCAGTTTAGGACAGGGAAACGAGCAGTACTTC.

The CDR3 here is CATSPGGGVQSLETQYF. As DNA, the CDR3 is TGTGCCACCAGTCCTGGCGGGGGCGTACAATCCTTGGAGACCCAGTACTTC. This sequence joins TRBV24-1 and TRBJ2-5; D perhaps matches TRBD2 (7 bases). The CDR3 runs to 17 residues. V lost 6 bases and J lost 5, with 24 bases in between. Germline CDR1 is KGHDR and CDR2 is SFDVKD.

In this sample, this clone turned up once. The CDR3 DNA is TGTGCCAGCAGCGTAGGAACAGTGGCAAGTACTGAAGCTTTCTTT. As protein: CASSVGTVASTEAFF. V gene TRBV7-9 combines with J gene TRBJ1-1; D is ambiguous. The CDR3 totals 15 residues. The germline CDR1 and CDR2 sequences are SEHNR and FQNEAQ (reference sequence). Trimming stripped 5 bases from V and 5 bases from J, with 18 bases between.

As regards this clone: The DNA is omitted, as the CDR3 cannot be located on it reliably, and the CDR3 follows TCRdb's listing. V gene TRBV6-5 combines with J gene TRBJ2-1; the table gives TRBD2 as D, unverified against the DNA. CDR1 MNHEY and CDR2 SVGAGI come from the germline V gene. The CDR3 contains 15 residues when both ends are counted. CDR3 loop: CASSSSLSSYNEQFF.

The count of this clone is one. The rearrangement links TRBV2 to TRBJ1-6; perhaps TRBD1 as D (5 bases). Germline V lookup: CDR1 SNHLY, CDR2 FYNNEI. There are 15 residues in the CDR3. Trimming removed 6 bases from V and 8 bases from J, with 17 bases in between. CDR3 region: CASSNQGGRDSPLHF. CDR3 in DNA: TGTGCCAGCAGCAATCAGGGTGGAAGGGATTCACCCCTCCACTTT.

V usage is TRBV29-1 and J usage is TRBJ2-5; D might be TRBD2 (5 bases). CDR1 and CDR2 (germline): SQVTM, ANQGSEA. The CDR3 has 13 amino acids. V gave up 7 bases and J gave up 2 bases, with 14 bases separating them. In nucleotides, the CDR3 is TGCAGCGCCGGCCAGCGGATACAAGAGACCCAGTACTTC. Protein: CSAGQRIQETQYF.

V and J are TRBV18 and TRBJ2-5, with TRBD1 as a possible D gene (5 bases). CDR1 is KGHSH, CDR2 LQKENI, per germline. CDR3 size: 15 residues. Between the trimmed V and J ends, which lost 3 bases and 0 bases, there was a span of 11 bases. CDR3 sequence (DNA): TGTGCCAGCTCACCCGTGGACACCCACCAAGAGACCCAGTACTTC. It translates to CASSPVDTHQETQYF.

The CDR3 protein is CASSPRDSSNQPQHF. The CDR3 nucleotides read TGTGCCAGCTCACCAAGGGACAGCAGCAATCAGCCCCAGCATTTT. This sequence joins TRBV18 and TRBJ1-5, with TRBD1 identical over 7 bases. The CDR3 is 15 amino acids. From germline, CDR1 is KGHSH and CDR2 LQKENI. The V and J ends lost 2 bases and 1 base, in that order; junction bases with no gene match: 2.

The chain couples TRBV11-3 to TRBJ1-1; 7 bases map to TRBD1. After removal of 5 bases from V and 2 bases from J, the junction contained 8 bases not matched to a gene. Germline lookup yields CDR1 SGHNT and CDR2 YENEEA. The CDR3 loop spans 15 amino acids. CDR3 bases: TGTGCCAGCAGCATAACGACAGGGTCAAACACTGAAGCTTTCTTT. Protein sequence: CASSITTGSNTEAFF.

This clone appeared a few times. The chain uses TRBV13 and TRBJ1-2; perhaps TRBD1 as D (5 bases). The CDR3 spans 16 residues. Trimming stripped 6 bases from V and 4 bases from J, with 21 bases between. In germline, CDR1 is PRHDT, CDR2 FYEKMQ (reference sequence). As DNA, the CDR3 is TGTGCCAGCAGTCTAACCCGGGCAGGGCAGATCTATGGCTACACCTTC. Its translation is CASSLTRAGQIYGYTF. Together with reference TRBV13 and TRBJ1-2, the CDR3 gives the full variable domain: AAGVIQSPRHLIKEKRETATLKCYPIPRHDTVYWYQQGPGQDPQFLISFYEKMQSDKGSIPDRFSAQQFSDYHSELNMSSLELGDSALYFCASSLTRAGQIYGYTFGSGTRLTVV.

The V call is TRBV24-1, the J call TRBJ2-2; possible D gene TRBD2, 5 bases. There are 14 residues in the CDR3. The V end was cut by 4 bases, the J end by 4 bases, with 9 bases between. Germline-derived CDR1 and CDR2 are KGHDR and SFDVKD. CDR3 in DNA: TGTGCCACCAGTGACCGGACTCGCACCGGGGAGCTGTTTTTT. It yields the protein CATSDRTRTGELFF.

This clone was counted only a few times. This chain joins TRBV3-1 (or the pseudogene TRBV3-2) and TRBJ2-2, with D unclear. Trimming stripped 4 bases from V and 0 bases from J, with 12 bases between. Germline loops: CDR1 LGHDT, CDR2 YNNKEL (reference sequence). The CDR3 has 16 residues. The CDR3, as DNA: TGTGCCAGCAGCCCCCGGCGGCGGACGAACACCGGGGAGCTGTTTTTT. Its protein product is CASSPRRRTNTGELFF.

This clone turned up a few times. The CDR3 bases are TGTGCCAGCAGTTGGAACCGGGACAGGTTATCCTACGAGCAGTACTTC. Translated, it gives CASSWNRDRLSYEQYF. The rearrangement links TRBV6-4 to TRBJ2-7; TRBD1 matches at 8 bases. This CDR3 is 16 amino acids long. Germline CDR1 reads MRHNA; CDR2 reads SNTAGT. V trimming: 5 bases; J trimming: 1 base; junction bases outside the gene matches: 10.

The rearrangement uses TRBV10-3 and TRBJ2-3; TRBD2 matches 7 bases. V shed 6 bases, J shed 2 bases, and the junction held 8 bases outside the gene matches. From germline, CDR1 is ENHRY and CDR2 SYGVKD. The CDR3 is 15 amino acids. The CDR3 loop reads CAISVGTTYTDTQYF. CDR3 nucleotide sequence: TGTGCCATCAGCGTAGGGACTACCTACACAGATACGCAGTATTTT.

For this clone: At one boundary the junction diverges from the germline segment, which might be a read error. This sequence joins TRBV9 and TRBJ2-7, with D perhaps matching TRBD2 (6 bases). Germline assignment: CDR1 SGDLS and CDR2 YYNGEE. The CDR3 has 14 amino acids. The CDR3 bases are TGTGCCAGCAGCGTAGCCGGGACTTCCTTCGAGCAGTACTTC. This codes for CASSVAGTSFEQYF.

In this sample, this clone turned up a few times. V and J are TRBV29-1 and TRBJ2-2; D possibly corresponds to TRBD1 (6 bases). The CDR3 is 13 amino acids. Trimming took off 7 bases at V and 4 bases at J, with 13 bases between the two ends. Germline V gene sequence: CDR1 SQVTM, CDR2 ANQGSEA. This chain's CDR3 is CSAVTGTTGELFF. The CDR3 coding sequence is TGCAGCGCCGTTACAGGGACCACCGGGGAGCTGTTTTTT.

The chain combines TRBV5-1 with TRBJ2-7, with TRBD2 identical over 11 bases. This CDR3 contains 16 residues. Germline V gives CDR1 SGHRS, CDR2 YFSETQ. The ends lost 4 bases at V and 6 bases at J; junction bases unmatched: 12. CDR3 nucleotide sequence: TGCGCCAGCAGCCGCCTATTAGCGGGAGGGCCCGGCGAGCAGTACTTC. Its translation: CASSRLLAGGPGEQYF.